The 6 T cell receptor beta chains listed next were all sequenced from one sample in a study of shared clonotypes between healthy human individuals. Only in-frame clones appear in the TCRdb table, and some are missing; sequencing was by immunoSEQ multiplex PCR. The table shows around 1,900,000 clones, with around 93% occurring only once. CD45RO-negative CD8 cells positively selected for CCR7 made up the naive population, which excluded terminally differentiated effector memory CD45RA+ cells. The sequencing input was naive CD8+ T cells from PBMCs. These receptors came from a man aged 18 to 29 in good health. Some clones in this sample may be carry-over from other donors' samples.

Comments on this clone: Different DNA sequences within this sample yield the same CDR3. The chain recombines TRBV9 with TRBJ2-3; D might be TRBD2 (5 bases). Looked up from germline, CDR1 is SGDLS and CDR2 is YYNGEE. This CDR3 comprises 14 residues. Trimming cost V 0 bases and J 2 bases, with 7 bases left between them. CDR3 sequence reads: CASSVEGATDTQYF. CDR3 DNA: TGTGCCAGCAGCGTAGAGGGAGCCACAGATACGCAGTATTTT.

This chain joins TRBV9 and TRBJ1-1; D gene unclear. The CDR3 extends over 13 amino acids. Trimming pared 3 bases from V and 1 base from J, leaving 7 bases between. Germline-derived CDR1 and CDR2 are SGDLS and YYNGEE. This CDR3 is CASSGSRNTEAFF. CDR3 DNA sequence: TGTGCCAGCAGCGGATCCAGGAACACTGAAGCTTTCTTT.

This chain joins TRBV5-1 and TRBJ2-3; 7 positions agree with TRBD2. Germline assignment: CDR1 SGHRS and CDR2 YFSETQ. This CDR3 spans 17 amino acids. V lost 4 bases, J lost 0 bases, and 11 bases stayed unmatched. The CDR3 DNA sequence: TGCGCCAGCAGCCTGGCGGGGGACCGGATTAGCACAGATACGCAGTATTTT. This translates into CASSLAGDRISTDTQYF.

V and J are TRBV7-8 and TRBJ1-5, with D unclear. This CDR3 is 15 amino acids long. The germline V gene encodes CDR1 SGHVS and CDR2 FQNEAQ. The V and J ends lost 1 base and 2 bases respectively, with 9 bases between them. The CDR3 reads CASSLGVQGNQPQHF. The CDR3 region has the DNA TGTGCCAGCAGCTTAGGCGTGCAGGGCAATCAGCCCCAGCATTTT.

V is TRBV6-6 and J is TRBJ2-7; D is uncertain. The germline V gene has CDR1 MNHNY and CDR2 SVGAGI (reference sequence). This CDR3 region has 13 residues. Deletions cut 2 bases from V and 7 bases from J, with 12 bases between. The CDR3 DNA is TGTGCCAGCAGTTACACTCTCCTCGAAGAGCAGTACTTC. It translates to CASSYTLLEEQYF.

The chain links TRBV14 to TRBJ2-5; 8 bases align to TRBD2. The CDR3 loop spans 18 amino acids. CDR1 is SGHDN, CDR2 FVKESK, per germline. The V gene end was trimmed by 5 bases and the J gene end by 1 base; junction bases not matched to a gene: 15. In DNA, the CDR3 is TGTGCCAGCAGCGGGGGGACACAGAAGACTAGCGTCCAAGAGACCCAGTACTTC. Translation gives CASSGGTQKTSVQETQYF.